The sample holds a few counts of the clone carrying this T cell receptor beta chain. Its target is not known. This sample was included in a study of metastatic and nonmetastatic thyroid tumors. Study summary: A comparison of repertoires was made across blood and tumor or nodule tissue from malignant and benign thyroid patients. General observations from the study: Benign nodules reportedly had significantly lower TCR beta diversity than malignant thyroid tumors in blood and tumor.

This CDR3 comprises 14 residues. Germline values: CDR1 LNHDA, CDR2 SQIVND (reference sequence). The V and J ends lost 3 bases and 7 bases respectively, with 12 bases between them. Every patient was untreated before thyroid surgery. In the source study's methods: What underpinned the distant-metastasis classifier for papillary thyroid cancer was the set of CDR3 differences across clinicopathological groups. TCRdb called clones again from the PCR reads with MiXCR. TCRdb, not the authors, supplied the V and J calls. The repertoire has approximately 79,000 clones, roughly 8.6% of them found once; the top ten carry around 8.5%.

The J gene is TRBJ1-4, the V gene TRBV19; weak D call: TRBD1 (6 bases). The sequence came from a female donor with papillary thyroid cancer or a benign thyroid nodule (not recorded which). Some clones in this sample may be carry-over from other donors' samples. Sequences were obtained from blood. CDR3 residues: CASSMRGEGEKLFF. The DNA for the CDR3 is TGTGCCAGTAGTATGAGGGGGGAAGGTGAAAAACTGTTTTTT.